The 6 T cell receptor beta chains given below trace back to one sample, sequenced in a study of blood T cell repertoires in COVID-19. The assay was immunoSEQ multiplex PCR, and TCRdb's table has in-frame clones only and misses some. The table shows some 240,000 clones, with around 82% occurring only once. Sequenced: peripheral blood. These receptor sequences come from a human donor in a cohort sampled during active COVID-19.

This clone was found once. The chain has TRBV18 and TRBJ2-1; possibly TRBD2 for D (5 bases). V was trimmed by 3 bases and J by 5 bases, leaving 14 bases between them. This CDR3 is 15 amino acids long. Germline CDR1 is KGHSH and CDR2 is LQKENI. The CDR3 bases are TGTGCCAGCTCACCTGTGACGGACTGGCACAATGAGCAGTTCTTC. It is translated as CASSPVTDWHNEQFF. Together with reference TRBV18 and TRBJ2-1, the CDR3 gives the full variable domain: NAGVMQNPRHLVRRRGQEARLRCSPMKGHSHVYWYRQLPEEGLKFMVYLQKENIIDESGMPKERFSAEFPKEGPSILRIQQVVRGDSAAYFCASSPVTDWHNEQFFGPGTRLTVL.

The V call is TRBV28, the J call TRBJ1-2, with D maybe TRBD1 (6 bases). The CDR3 is made up of 13 amino acids. Trimming cost V 2 bases and J 5 bases, with 9 bases left between them. The germline V gene has CDR1 MDHEN and CDR2 SYDVKM. This CDR3 is CASSLVDSYGYTF. The CDR3 DNA is TGTGCCAGCAGTTTAGTGGACAGTTATGGCTACACCTTC.

This rearrangement joins TRBV6-5 to TRBJ1-3; D not resolved. Between the trimmed V and J ends, which lost 7 bases and 3 bases, there was a span of 13 bases. CDR3 size: 14 residues. CDR1 is MNHEY and CDR2 is SVGAGI in the germline V gene. CDR3 amino acids: CASTSVPFGNTIYF. In DNA, the CDR3 is TGTGCCAGCACCTCGGTACCTTTTGGAAACACCATATATTTT.

This clone was picked up a small number of times. The V call is TRBV2, the J call TRBJ2-2; the D is unclear. The CDR3 contains 15 residues. Trimming removed 8 bases from V and 3 bases from J, with 16 bases in between. Per germline, CDR1 SNHLY and CDR2 FYNNEI. CDR3 nucleotides: TGTGCCAGCGTACCCGACTTAGTGGACACCGGGGAGCTGTTTTTT. It encodes CASVPDLVDTGELFF.

The J gene is TRBJ1-1, the V gene TRBV28; TRBD1 is a possible D gene (5 bases). There are 15 residues in the CDR3. V was pared by 4 bases and J by 1 base, with 13 bases between. Germline V gene sequence: CDR1 MDHEN, CDR2 SYDVKM. The CDR3 region is CASSYDSQGNTEAFF. The CDR3 DNA is TGTGCCAGCAGTTACGACTCCCAGGGGAACACTGAAGCTTTCTTT. Using reference TRBV28 and TRBJ1-1 for the parts outside the CDR3, the full variable domain is DVKVTQSSRYLVKRTGEKVFLECVQDMDHENMFWYRQDPGLGLRLIYFSYDVKMKEKGDIPEGYSVSREKKERFSLILESASTNQTSMYLCASSYDSQGNTEAFFGQGTRLTVV.

The gene calls are TRBV4-2 and TRBJ2-5; 11 nucleotides match TRBD2. The V segment lost 2 bases and the J segment 2 bases; nucleotides outside the gene matches: 7. CDR3 length equals 17 residues. CDR1 is LGHNA and CDR2 is YNFKEQ in the germline V gene. DNA for the CDR3: TGTGCCAGCAGCCAAAGGCTAGCGGGAGGTTGGCAAGAGACCCAGTACTTC. This codes for CASSQRLAGGWQETQYF.